This T cell receptor beta chain derives from a study of blood T cell repertoires in COVID-19. Study at large: Sample material is recorded as cDNA or gDNA derived from T cells, B-cell-depleted T cells, or PBMCs.

The germline gives CDR1 MDHEN, CDR2 SYDVKM. The CDR3 loop spans 14 amino acids. V gave up 3 bases and J gave up 10 bases; unmatched junction bases: 9. This clone was seen a single time. Sequenced by immunoSEQ multiplex PCR; TCRdb stores in-frame clones only, minus some. The data contain roughly 150,000 clones, approximately 78% of them singletons. The sequencing sample was made of peripheral blood. This receptor was obtained from a human donor in a cohort sampled during active COVID-19. The V call is TRBV28, the J call TRBJ1-2; TRBD1 agrees at 9 bases. This CDR3 reads CASSLGPSQGAYTF. The CDR3 bases are TGTGCCAGCAGTTTGGGTCCATCACAGGGGGCCTACACCTTC.